This is a list of T cell receptor beta chains from one sample in a study of T-cell memory formation after mild COVID-19. TCRdb fed the 5' RACE reads into MiXCR, producing one record per CDR3 protein. The table lists 350,000 to 400,000 distinct CDR3 sequences, under 15% of them singletons. Sequenced sample: PBMCs or a T cell subset sorted from them (not recorded which). The source is a man between 18 and 35 years old who had mild COVID-19 (a few samples of this study predate the infection). Cell type and time point are not known. CDR3s include the opening cysteine and the closing phenylalanine or tryptophan. Each record gives: CDR3 protein, CDR3 DNA, J gene, V gene, CDR3 length, D gene, clone size. The D gene is left open where the match is weak. Clone size is not always given. Where it is, it says once, few, many or a class for expanded clones.

CDR3: CASSVTGTSFYNEQFF
DNA: TGTGCCAGCAGTGTCACAGGGACTTCTTTCTACAATGAGCAGTTCTTC
J: TRBJ2-1
V: TRBV12-3/TRBV12-4
length: 16
D: NA
size: few

CDR3: CASSSAHYGYTF
DNA: TGTGCCAGCAGCTCGGCCCACTATGGCTACACCTTC
J: TRBJ1-2
V: TRBV5-4
length: 12
D: NA
size: few

CDR3: CASSSRTSGLTDTQYF
DNA: TGCGCCAGCAGCTCCCGGACTAGCGGACTCACAGATACGCAGTATTTT
J: TRBJ2-3
V: TRBV5-1
length: 16
D: TRBD2
size: NA

CDR3: CASSLGRGEQPQHF
DNA: TGTGCCAGCAGCTTGGGCAGGGGTGAACAGCCCCAGCATTTT
J: TRBJ1-5
V: TRBV5-6
length: 14
D: NA
size: once

CDR3: CASSFAGGPNTQYF
DNA: TGTGCCAGCAGCTTCGCGGGGGGGCCAAATACGCAGTATTTT
J: TRBJ2-3
V: TRBV5-4
length: 14
D: TRBD2
size: few

CDR3: CASSQDKGRVGDTEAFF
DNA: TGTGCCAGCAGCCAAGATAAAGGGCGGGTAGGGGACACTGAAGCTTTCTTT
J: TRBJ1-1
V: TRBV3-1
length: 17
D: NA
size: few

CDR3: CASSSQGAGYFADTQYF
DNA: TGTGCCAGCAGTTCCCAGGGAGCGGGGTATTTCGCAGATACGCAGTATTTT
J: TRBJ2-3
V: TRBV6-5
length: 17
D: TRBD2
size: NA

CDR3: CASSPPGVRETQYF
DNA: TGTGCCAGCAGCCCCCCAGGTGTCCGGGAGACCCAGTACTTC
J: TRBJ2-5
V: TRBV5-6
length: 14
D: NA
size: many

CDR3: CASSQEFQGKGLAGQFF
DNA: TGTGCCAGCAGCCAAGAATTCCAGGGGAAGGGACTAGCGGGTCAGTTCTTC
J: TRBJ2-1
V: TRBV14
length: 17
D: TRBD2
size: NA

CDR3: CASSFTTGGYEQYF
DNA: TGTGCCAGCAGTTTTACGACAGGGGGCTACGAGCAGTACTTC
J: TRBJ2-7
V: TRBV6-8
length: 14
D: TRBD1
size: few

CDR3: CASSGRGLGQPQHF
DNA: TGTGCCAGCTCCGGCAGGGGGCTTGGTCAGCCCCAGCATTTT
J: TRBJ1-5
V: TRBV6-2/TRBV6-3
length: 14
D: TRBD1
size: NA

CDR3: CASSLGTADREQFF
DNA: TGTGCCAGCAGCTTAGGTACTGCAGACCGTGAGCAGTTCTTC
J: TRBJ2-1
V: TRBV7-7
length: 14
D: NA
size: NA

CDR3: CASGYGPRTGASYEQYF
DNA: TGCGCCAGCGGATACGGACCACGGACAGGGGCCTCCTACGAGCAGTACTTC
J: TRBJ2-7
V: TRBV23-1
length: 17
D: TRBD1
size: NA

CDR3: CASSLDWSEQYF
DNA: TGTGCCAGCAGTTTAGATTGGTCAGAGCAGTATTTT
J: TRBJ2-3
V: TRBV27
length: 12
D: NA
size: few

CDR3: CASSQGYDSYEQYF
DNA: TGTGCCAGCAGCCAAGGGTATGACTCCTACGAGCAGTACTTC
J: TRBJ2-7
V: TRBV3-1
length: 14
D: NA
size: few

CDR3: CRAGGAYNEQFF
DNA: TGCAGAGCCGGGGGGGCCTACAATGAGCAGTTCTTC
J: TRBJ2-1
V: TRBV20-1
length: 12
D: TRBD2
size: NA

CDR3: CASSLGGLPDNEQFF
DNA: TGCGCCAGCAGCTTGGGGGGACTACCAGACAATGAGCAGTTCTTC
J: TRBJ2-1
V: TRBV5-1
length: 15
D: TRBD2
size: many

CDR3: CASSAGPEYGYTF
DNA: TGTGCCAGCAGCGCGGGGCCCGAGTATGGCTACACCTTC
J: TRBJ1-2
V: TRBV2
length: 13
D: NA
size: NA

CDR3: CASILWRGYTF
DNA: TGTGCCAGCATCCTATGGAGGGGCTACACCTTC
J: TRBJ1-2
V: TRBV27
length: 11
D: NA
size: NA

CDR3: CASSLQGAEETQYF
DNA: TGTGCCAGCAGCCTCCAGGGTGCGGAGGAGACCCAGTACTTC
J: TRBJ2-5
V: TRBV5-4
length: 14
D: NA
size: many

CDR3: CASSFLSTDTQYF
DNA: TGTGCCAGCAGCTTTTTGAGCACAGATACGCAGTATTTT
J: TRBJ2-3
V: TRBV5-5
length: 13
D: NA
size: many

CDR3: CSARDRGGRGSWTEAFF
DNA: TGCAGTGCTAGAGATCGGGGGGGCCGGGGGAGTTGGACTGAAGCTTTCTTT
J: TRBJ1-1
V: TRBV20-1
length: 17
D: NA
size: few

CDR3: CASSQDQGSTDTQYF
DNA: TGTGCCAGCAGCCAAGATCAAGGGAGCACAGATACGCAGTATTTT
J: TRBJ2-3
V: TRBV3-1
length: 15
D: NA
size: NA

CDR3: CASSAQGGQPQHF
DNA: TGTGCCAGCAGTGCTCAGGGTGGCCAGCCCCAGCATTTT
J: TRBJ1-5
V: TRBV6-4
length: 13
D: NA
size: NA

CDR3: CASSQDVRDSGNTIYF
DNA: TGTGCCAGCAGCCAAGATGTGCGGGACTCTGGAAACACCATATATTTT
J: TRBJ1-3
V: TRBV3-2
length: 16
D: NA
size: few

CDR3: CASSIDIFDTQYF
DNA: TGTGCCAGTAGTATAGACATCTTCGACACGCAGTATTTT
J: TRBJ2-3
V: TRBV19
length: 13
D: NA
size: few

CDR3: CASSRLGGGLYGYTF
DNA: TGTGCCAGCAGTAGGTTAGGCGGAGGACTCTATGGCTACACCTTC
J: TRBJ1-2
V: TRBV12-3/TRBV12-4
length: 15
D: NA
size: NA

CDR3: CASSLGAGRVGYTF
DNA: TGTGCCAGCAGTCTCGGGGCAGGGCGAGTTGGCTACACCTTC
J: TRBJ1-2
V: TRBV12-3/TRBV12-4
length: 14
D: NA
size: NA

CDR3: CASSRQASSYNEQFF
DNA: TGTGCCAGCAGCAGACAGGCAAGCTCCTACAATGAGCAGTTCTTC
J: TRBJ2-1
V: TRBV9
length: 15
D: NA
size: many

CDR3: CASSLDGGLDTQYF
DNA: TGTGCCAGCAGCTTAGACGGGGGATTAGATACGCAGTATTTT
J: TRBJ2-3
V: TRBV7-2
length: 14
D: NA
size: few

CDR3: CASRIDRVSGNTIYF
DNA: TGTGCCAGCAGAATAGACAGGGTCTCTGGAAACACCATATATTTT
J: TRBJ1-3
V: TRBV12-3/TRBV12-4
length: 15
D: TRBD1
size: few

CDR3: CATSPQGETQYF
DNA: TGTGCCACCAGTCCGCAGGGGGAGACCCAGTACTTC
J: TRBJ2-5
V: TRBV24-1
length: 12
D: NA
size: NA

CDR3: CASSQVGLHGDEQYF
DNA: TGCGCCAGCAGCCAAGTGGGACTACACGGTGACGAGCAGTACTTC
J: TRBJ2-7
V: TRBV4-1
length: 15
D: TRBD2
size: few

CDR3: CASSFQQANEQFF
DNA: TGTGCCAGCAGCTTTCAACAGGCCAATGAGCAGTTCTTC
J: TRBJ2-1
V: TRBV7-9
length: 13
D: NA
size: once

CDR3: CASSYRQVDSYEQYF
DNA: TGTGCCAGCAGCTACCGACAGGTAGACTCCTACGAGCAGTACTTC
J: TRBJ2-7
V: TRBV13
length: 15
D: NA
size: NA

CDR3: CASSKARDRGRKQYF
DNA: TGTGCCAGCAGCAAGGCCCGGGACAGGGGGCGCAAGCAGTACTTC
J: TRBJ2-7
V: TRBV2
length: 15
D: TRBD1
size: NA

CDR3: CASSLEYEQYF
DNA: TGTGCCAGCAGCTTAGAATACGAGCAGTACTTC
J: TRBJ2-7
V: TRBV7-2
length: 11
D: NA
size: many

CDR3: CASSWVAGGLGQFF
DNA: TGTGCCAGCAGTTGGGTAGCGGGGGGACTTGGGCAGTTCTTC
J: TRBJ2-1
V: TRBV28
length: 14
D: TRBD2
size: NA

CDR3: CSARNLAVTTGNEQFF
DNA: TGCAGTGCTAGAAATCTAGCGGTGACTACGGGGAATGAGCAGTTCTTC
J: TRBJ2-1
V: TRBV20-1
length: 16
D: TRBD2
size: NA

CDR3: CASSNKAPRGQETQYF
DNA: TGTGCCAGCAGCAACAAAGCCCCCAGGGGCCAAGAGACCCAGTACTTC
J: TRBJ2-5
V: TRBV21-1
length: 16
D: NA
size: NA

CDR3: CASSLEGRGDGYTF
DNA: TGCGCCAGCAGCTTGGAAGGCAGGGGAGATGGCTACACCTTC
J: TRBJ1-2
V: TRBV5-1
length: 14
D: NA
size: many

CDR3: CASSQDRGMAENKGYTF
DNA: TGCGCCAGCAGCCAAGATCGGGGTATGGCAGAGAACAAGGGCTACACCTTC
J: TRBJ1-2
V: TRBV4-1
length: 17
D: NA
size: NA

CDR3: CSARDAIAGYYNEQFF
DNA: TGCAGTGCTAGAGATGCCATAGCGGGATATTACAATGAGCAGTTCTTC
J: TRBJ2-1
V: TRBV20-1
length: 16
D: TRBD2
size: few

CDR3: CASSSWGDRGNEQFF
DNA: TGCGCCAGCAGCTCCTGGGGGGACAGGGGCAATGAGCAGTTCTTC
J: TRBJ2-1
V: TRBV5-1
length: 15
D: TRBD1
size: few

CDR3: CASSQEWWVWRISYNEQFF
DNA: TGCGCCAGCAGCCAAGAATGGTGGGTATGGCGCATCTCCTACAATGAGCAGTTCTTC
J: TRBJ2-1
V: TRBV4-1
length: 19
D: NA
size: NA

CDR3: CASSPPDGPSGSSYEQYF
DNA: TGTGCCAGCTCACCACCCGATGGTCCTAGCGGGAGCTCCTACGAGCAGTACTTC
J: TRBJ2-7
V: TRBV18
length: 18
D: TRBD2
size: NA

CDR3: CASSYSIPGSDSNQPQHF
DNA: TGTGCCAGCAGTTACTCGATCCCAGGTTCGGACAGCAATCAGCCCCAGCATTTT
J: TRBJ1-5
V: TRBV6-5
length: 18
D: NA
size: few

CDR3: CASSDPGHSTGELFF
DNA: TGCGCCAGCAGTGACCCGGGACATTCCACCGGGGAGCTGTTTTTT
J: TRBJ2-2
V: TRBV10-1
length: 15
D: NA
size: NA

CDR3: CASSLEGSAGEAFF
DNA: TGTGCCAGCAGCTTAGAGGGGTCGGCAGGGGAAGCTTTCTTT
J: TRBJ1-1
V: TRBV7-3
length: 14
D: NA
size: few

CDR3: CASSPGDGEYGYTF
DNA: TGTGCCAGCAGTCCAGGAGACGGTGAATATGGCTACACCTTC
J: TRBJ1-2
V: TRBV7-9
length: 14
D: NA
size: few

CDR3: CASSKRGVADTQYF
DNA: TGTGCCAGCAGCAAACGCGGGGTCGCAGATACGCAGTATTTT
J: TRBJ2-3
V: TRBV7-9
length: 14
D: NA
size: few

CDR3: CASSSQGQGVPDTQYF
DNA: TGTGCCAGCAGTTCCCAGGGACAGGGGGTGCCAGATACGCAGTATTTT
J: TRBJ2-3
V: TRBV28
length: 16
D: TRBD1
size: NA

CDR3: CASSRGTSGGYEQYF
DNA: TGTGCCAGCAGCCGAGGGACTAGCGGGGGCTACGAGCAGTACTTC
J: TRBJ2-7
V: TRBV12-3/TRBV12-4
length: 15
D: TRBD2
size: many